This T cell receptor (beta chain) was recorded in a study of T cells in localized non-small cell lung cancer. Overall study results and limits: Greater T cell density in blood accompanied longer overall survival.

Germline CDR1 reads KGHSH; CDR2 reads LQKENI. The CDR3 runs to 15 residues. The V gene lost 6 bases and the J gene lost 0 bases, with 15 bases spanning the gap. The repertoire was sequenced with immunoSEQ multiplex PCR; TCRdb's copy has only in-frame clones and lacks some. The table shows under 20,000 clones, with over 75% occurring only once. Concerning this clone: Its specificity is unknown.

This material consisted of peripheral blood mononuclear cells, taken before any cancer treatment. The V call is TRBV18, the J call TRBJ2-7; D possibly uses TRBD1 or TRBD2 (5 bases each). The sequence derives from a male donor at least 60 years old with stage II lung adenocarcinoma. The CDR3 DNA is TGTGCCAGCTCCCCCAGGGCAGGGAGCTCCTACGAGCAGTACTTC. It codes for CASSPRAGSSYEQYF.